The text below deals with one T cell receptor (beta chain). Antigen unknown. Sequenced by immunoSEQ multiplex PCR; TCRdb stores in-frame clones only, minus some. The repertoire includes approximately 90,000 clones, around 90% of them detected once, and roughly 3.7% sits in the top ten. This CDR3 spans 15 amino acids. V lost 5 bases, J lost 3 bases, and 14 bases lay in between. CDR1 and CDR2 (germline): LNHNV, YYDKDF (reference sequence). This entry comes from a study of T cell responses to AZD1222 COVID-19 vaccine. General study results and limits: Following two doses of AZD1222, Spike-specific TCR breadth and depth rose. Mostly white British, mostly female donors; authors suggested clonal diversity may be underestimated.

This TCR was recovered from an adult in good health. This rearrangement joins TRBV15 to TRBJ2-1; a possible D gene is TRBD1 (5 bases). Sequencing was performed on peripheral blood, taken on day 0 of AZD1222 vaccination. CDR3 nucleotides: TGTGCCACCAGCTTGTCCCGGACACTCTACAATGAGCAGTTCTTC. Translation gives CATSLSRTLYNEQFF.